This T cell receptor beta chain appears in the sequencing data of a study of CD8+ T cells in alopecia areata. Study conclusions and caveats: Scalp samples also contribute reads from the resident alphabeta T cells found in normal skin. More clonal than normal scalp was lesional scalp, particularly alopecia totalis/universalis.

The sequencing template was cDNA reverse transcribed from extracted RNA. Clones were sequenced by immunoSEQ multiplex PCR, and TCRdb holds only the in-frame ones, with some missing. The profile covers 170,000 or so clones, with over 55% appearing a single time and 1.5% to 2% taken by the ten largest. In its sample, this clone was seen a few times. Its matching antigen is unknown. This CDR3 comprises 13 residues. Germline V gene lookup returns CDR1 ENHRY and CDR2 SYGVKD. Trimming stripped 6 bases from V and 5 bases from J, with 12 bases between. Separation by sorting yielded CD4+ and CD8+ T cells from PBMCs.

The material was CD4+ T cells sorted from blood, obtained at week 0. V usage is TRBV10-3 and J usage is TRBJ2-3; no definite D call. This clonotype was obtained from a human donor with alopecia areata. The CDR3 is CAIRPDKIDTQYF. The CDR3 DNA reads TGTGCCATCAGACCTGACAAGATAGATACGCAGTATTTT.